These 11 T cell receptor beta chains were sequenced from one sample in a study of T cell responses to AZD1222 COVID-19 vaccine. Repertoires were generated with immunoSEQ multiplex PCR, while TCRdb's copy carries only in-frame clones and drops some. The sample consists of roughly 140,000 clones, more than 70% of them appearing once. The sequencing used peripheral blood, collected on day 0 of MenACWY control vaccination. These receptors all come from an adult in good health.

This chain connects TRBV29-1 to TRBJ2-5; maybe TRBD2 (6 bases). Trimming took 3 bases from V and 5 from J, leaving 13 bases between them. Per germline, CDR1 SQVTM and CDR2 ANQGSEA. This CDR3 contains 13 residues. The CDR3 coding sequence is TGCAGCGTTGATCGCGGGAACAAGGAGACCCAGTACTTC. Translated: CSVDRGNKETQYF.

In its sample, this clone was seen once. This sequence joins TRBV27 and TRBJ1-5; D possibly corresponds to TRBD1 (5 bases). Trimming took 6 bases from V and 0 from J, leaving 21 bases between them. The CDR3 has 18 residues. Germline assignment: CDR1 MNHEY and CDR2 SMNVEV (reference sequence). CDR3 DNA sequence: TGTGCCAGCAGCCCTGGGGACGGCGGGGATTATAGCAATCAGCCCCAGCATTTT. It encodes CASSPGDGGDYSNQPQHF.

This sequence joins TRBV6-2 or TRBV6-3 and TRBJ1-2; D ambiguous. The germline V gene has CDR1 MNHEY and CDR2 SVGEGT. The V and J ends lost 5 bases and 2 bases respectively, with 9 bases between them. This CDR3 comprises 13 residues. CDR3 in amino acids: CASSVGRNYGYTF. CDR3 DNA: TGTGCCAGCAGTGTGGGGAGAAACTATGGCTACACCTTC.

This clone was found once. The gene calls are TRBV28 and TRBJ1-6; D remains ambiguous. Trimming removed 5 bases from V and 11 bases from J, with 16 bases in between. Germline V gives CDR1 MDHEN, CDR2 SYDVKM. This CDR3 has 14 amino acids. The CDR3 DNA reads as TGTGCCAGCAGTCAGGACGGCTTAGGGACACCCCTCCACTTT. Protein: CASSQDGLGTPLHF.

The chain combines TRBV6-5 with TRBJ2-5, with D possibly matching TRBD1 (6 bases). CDR1 and CDR2 (germline): MNHEY, SVGAGI. V was shortened by 5 bases and J by 3 bases, with 10 bases between the two germline ends. The CDR3 is 13 residues long. CDR3 in DNA: TGTGCCAGCAGTCCCGGACAGAAAGAGACCCAGTACTTC. Its translation: CASSPGQKETQYF.

The gene calls are TRBV4-1 and TRBJ2-3; TRBD2 matches 14 bases. The CDR3 has 16 residues. The germline V gene has CDR1 MGHRA and CDR2 YSYEKL. Trimming removed 4 bases from V and 3 bases from J; junction bases left unmatched: 3. The CDR3 bases are TGCGCCAGCAGCCTCGGACTAGCGGGAGGAACAGATACGCAGTATTTT. Residues: CASSLGLAGGTDTQYF.

The rearrangement uses TRBV7-8 and TRBJ1-6; TRBD1 is a possible D gene (5 bases). This CDR3 contains 18 residues. V shed 1 base and J shed 0 bases, with 13 bases lying between them. Per the germline V gene, CDR1 is SGHVS and CDR2 is FQNEAQ. CDR3 coding DNA: TGTGCCAGCAGCTTAGGTGGGAGACAGAGCTCCTATAATTCACCCCTCCACTTT. It codes for CASSLGGRQSSYNSPLHF.

V is TRBV2 and J is TRBJ2-5; 9 nucleotides line up with TRBD1. The CDR3 runs to 13 residues. CDR1 and CDR2 (germline): SNHLY, FYNNEI. Unmatched junction bases numbered 4, after V lost 4 bases and J lost 7 bases. The CDR3 DNA is TGTGCCAGCAGTGGGACAGGGGAAGGGACCCAGTACTTC. It encodes CASSGTGEGTQYF.

This clone was counted once. The V call is TRBV30, the J call TRBJ2-2; a weak D match, TRBD1 (7 bases). CDR3 length equals 15 residues. Trimming removed 1 base at V and 6 bases at J, with 15 bases between. CDR1 GTSNPN and CDR2 SVGIG come from the germline V gene (reference sequence). CDR3 residues: CAWSALRRGPGELFF. Written as DNA, the CDR3 is TGTGCCTGGAGTGCGCTGAGGAGGGGGCCCGGGGAGCTGTTTTTT.

The sample holds one count of this clone. CDR3 protein: CASSSRSGQGGHEQYF. The CDR3 DNA follows: TGTGCCAGCAGTTCACGGTCGGGACAGGGGGGGCACGAGCAGTACTTC. The genes are TRBV6-5 and TRBJ2-7; 11 bases agree with TRBD1. V dropped 4 bases and J dropped 5; count of bases not matched to a gene: 10. The CDR3 extends over 16 amino acids. The germline V gene encodes CDR1 MNHEY and CDR2 SVGAGI.

This sequence joins TRBV7-9 and TRBJ2-2; 10 bases agree with TRBD1. The V and J ends lost 5 bases and 2 bases, in that order; junction bases with no gene match: 5. The CDR3 sequence is 16 residues long. Looked up from germline, CDR1 is SEHNR and CDR2 is FQNEAQ (reference sequence). CDR3 bases: TGTGCCAGCAGCCCCTGGGACAGGGGCAACACCGGGGAGCTGTTTTTT. Its protein is CASSPWDRGNTGELFF.